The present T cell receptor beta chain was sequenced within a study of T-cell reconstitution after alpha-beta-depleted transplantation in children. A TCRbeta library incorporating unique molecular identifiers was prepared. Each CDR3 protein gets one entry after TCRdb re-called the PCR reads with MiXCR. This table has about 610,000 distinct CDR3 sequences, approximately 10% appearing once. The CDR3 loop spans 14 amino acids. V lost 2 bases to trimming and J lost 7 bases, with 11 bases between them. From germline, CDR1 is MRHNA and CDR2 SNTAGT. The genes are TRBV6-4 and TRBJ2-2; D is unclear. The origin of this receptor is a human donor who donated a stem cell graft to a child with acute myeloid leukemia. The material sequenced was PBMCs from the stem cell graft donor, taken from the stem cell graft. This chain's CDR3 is CASSDEGLGGELFF. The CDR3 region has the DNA TGTGCCAGCAGTGACGAAGGCCTTGGCGGGGAGCTGTTTTTT.